The text below deals with one T cell receptor beta chain. This clone was seen only a few times. The antigen it binds to is not known. No much larger clone is present one base from it, and per-base qualities are unavailable. The collaborating institutions used their own protocols to collect whole blood in K2EDTA tubes. For TCRbeta analysis, collaborators shipped samples as frozen whole blood, isolated PBMCs, or DNA extracted from either of those sample types. This sample was included in a study of blood T cell repertoires in COVID-19 (dated by TCRdb to the early 2020s). For the wider study: Samples from collaborators originated in the United States, Italy and Spain and spanned both the acute and convalescent phases of COVID-19. The material from the prospective study consisted of cDNA or gDNA derived from T cells, B-cell-depleted T cells, or PBMCs. Deeply sampled blood TCRbeta repertoires from subjects exposed to, actively infected with, or recovered from COVID-19 were included in the dataset. The repertoires were made available in a free public database intended to serve as a resource for research on the immune response to SARS-CoV-2. The samples were drawn from the first 160 participants of the ongoing ImmuneRACE study and from roughly 1,300 subjects provided by 6 global collaborators. Nearly every sample came with metadata listing a de-identified subject ID, COVID-19 status, age in years and sex. HLA class I and class II types, where available, came from metadata supplied by the sample provider rather than from assay-based typing.

CDR1 and CDR2 (MDHEN, SYDVKM) derive from the germline V gene. The CDR3 has 13 amino acids, counting the end cysteine and phenylalanine. The entry retains the CDR3 DNA only, 39 bases that are in frame from base 1. Trimming takes 10 bases from V and 4 bases from J, and the germline ends sit 16 bases apart. What the work shows at the level of the full study, not this receptor alone: Clinical and demographic metadata were provided uncurated, with the amount varying by source and participant.

TCRbeta CDR3 regions were amplified from genomic DNA by means of the immunoSEQ Assay, a bias-controlled multiplex PCR. Processing in the source paper ran as follows. Within the assay, amplification of reference gene primers was used to estimate how many nucleated cells each sample contained. To quantify the absolute abundance of each unique TCRbeta CDR3 rearrangement, sequence reads were collapsed and filtered. Productive Simpson clonality was computed per sample as the square root of Simpson's diversity index over productive rearrangements. TCRdb obtained this table from immuneACCESS and retained in-frame rearrangements with V and J assigned. These tables miss some clones; where compared with another copy, unresolved V genes account for less than half of the shortfall, and the remainder is unexplained. Clonal size and the V and J genes are those of that table, whereas D and trimming came from the DNA. Across this sample there are under 60,000 clones, with 77% seen only once. The top ten hold about 18% of the sample.

Recombination connected TRBV28 to TRBJ1-1, and the D gene may be TRBD1, 6 bases matching. This clonotype was obtained from a human donor with active or convalescent COVID-19. The donor label of this sample is uncertain. The sequenced sample was peripheral blood. CDR3 region: CATHLGGSTEAFF. In nucleotides, the sequence is TGTGCCACCCACCTAGGGGGATCCACTGAAGCTTTCTTT. Reference TRBV28 and TRBJ1-1 proteins supply the regions before and after the CDR3; the full variable domain is: DVKVTQSSRYLVKRTGEKVFLECVQDMDHENMFWYRQDPGLGLRLIYFSYDVKMKEKGDIPEGYSVSREKKERFSLILESASTNQTSMYLCATHLGGSTEAFFGQGTRLTVV.